This is a list of T cell receptor beta chains from one sample in a study of cytomegalovirus exposure and HLA in healthy donors. Libraries were prepared by immunoSEQ multiplex PCR; TCRdb keeps only in-frame clonotypes and omits some of them. The sample has about 92,000 clones, approximately 85% seen once. The sequenced sample consisted of PBMCs. The receptors shown here come from a woman under 30 in good health and CMV-seropositive. Each CDR3 is given without its conserved first and last residue.

CDR3aa	v_gene	j_gene
ASTPRDVYGYT	TRBV7-9	TRBJ1-2
ASSELGGSVETQY	TRBV25-1	TRBJ2-5
ASSSPGVMNTEAF	TRBV7-9	TRBJ1-1
ASSASLGGTEAF	TRBV13	TRBJ1-1
ASSVGGNPPREQY	TRBV9	TRBJ2-7
ASSPWAMNTEAF	TRBV7-2	TRBJ1-1
ASSLSTSGIHSYNEQF	TRBV7-8	TRBJ2-1
ASSAGQSEKLF	TRBV7-6	TRBJ1-4
ASRQTGRVHNEQF	TRBV12-2	TRBJ2-1
ASSLSTSLDTQY	TRBV7-3	TRBJ2-3
ASSLVYSTGELF	TRBV7-9	TRBJ2-2
ASRTGTGDSGELF	TRBV5-1	TRBJ2-2
ASSQAGVEYEQY	TRBV5-1	TRBJ2-7
ASSRQGQETQY	TRBV2	TRBJ2-5